The clone carrying this TCR beta chain was observed a single time. The data were obtained in a study of control samples from healthy donors and cancer patients. Repertoires were generated with immunoSEQ multiplex PCR, while TCRdb's copy carries only in-frame clones and drops some. Altogether roughly 130,000 clones are present, just over 90% being singletons, with the ten largest covering 1.7%. The sequence was obtained from a middle-aged man with head and neck cancer. Sequenced sample: PBMCs.

As DNA, the CDR3 is TGTGCCAGTAGCCAAGGGACGGGGCATCAGCCCCAGCATTTT. Protein sequence: CASSQGTGHQPQHF. The rearrangement joins TRBV19 to TRBJ1-5, with a possible D match to TRBD1 (5 bases). Trimming took off 6 bases at V and 5 bases at J, with 14 bases between the two ends. Per germline, CDR1 LNHDA and CDR2 SQIVND (reference sequence). The CDR3 spans 14 residues.